Given below is one T cell receptor beta chain in context. Germline-derived CDR1 and CDR2 are SGHTA and FQGNSA. The CDR3 covers 15 residues. The ends lost 5 bases at V and 4 bases at J; junction bases unmatched: 10. The sample is drawn from a study of blood T cell repertoires in COVID-19. Study-level background: Both acute and convalescent COVID-19 samples were obtained from the United States, Italy and Spain. PBMCs, B-cell-depleted T cells, or T cells were the source of the cDNA or gDNA that made up the material.

Methods used by the authors: Amplification of reference gene primers was used by the study to estimate nucleated cell counts. Clones were sequenced by immunoSEQ multiplex PCR, and TCRdb holds only the in-frame ones, with some missing. The DNA gave D and trimming, while V, J and clone size come from that table. The table records roughly 90,000 clones, approximately 80% of them present only once. This clonotype originated in a man aged 50 to 60 with acute or convalescent COVID-19. The sample was peripheral blood. The chain uses TRBV7-2 and TRBJ1-1, with 7 bases aligning to TRBD1. The CDR3 coding sequence is TGTGCCAGCAGCCTAACAGGGGATCGTGCCACTGAAGCTTTCTTT. This translates into CASSLTGDRATEAFF.